Listed below are T cell receptor beta chains from one sample, sequenced in a study of blood T cell repertoires in COVID-19. Produced via immunoSEQ multiplex PCR; TCRdb's table is partial and in-frame only. Of approximately 400,000 clones in the sample, approximately 90% were seen once. The sequenced sample was PBMCs or T cells enriched from blood (not recorded which). Receptors originate from a woman aged 18-35 years who had recovered from COVID-19. CDR3s include the opening cysteine and the closing phenylalanine or tryptophan. Each record gives: D gene, J gene, clone size, V gene, CDR3 DNA, CDR3 protein. The D gene is left open where the match is weak. The size entry is marked missing in some rows and otherwise reads once, few, many or a size class.

D gene: TRBD1
J gene: TRBJ2-3
clone size: NA
V gene: TRBV7-9
CDR3 DNA: TGTGCCAGCAGCATGCCGGGACAGGGGGCCGTTGGCACAGATACGCAGTATTTT
CDR3 protein: CASSMPGQGAVGTDTQYF

D gene: NA
J gene: TRBJ1-1
clone size: NA
V gene: TRBV7-9
CDR3 DNA: TGTGCCAGCAGCCTCAGGGGATCGAAAACTGAAGCTTTCTTT
CDR3 protein: CASSLRGSKTEAFF

D gene: TRBD1
J gene: TRBJ1-2
clone size: NA
V gene: TRBV4-1
CDR3 DNA: TGCGCCAGCAGCCAAGATACCCTCTCCCGGGACAGGGCCTATGGCTACACCTTC
CDR3 protein: CASSQDTLSRDRAYGYTF

D gene: TRBD1
J gene: TRBJ1-1
clone size: NA
V gene: TRBV7-3
CDR3 DNA: TGTGCCAGCAGCGCGACAGGGGACACTGAAGCTTTCTTT
CDR3 protein: CASSATGDTEAFF

D gene: NA
J gene: TRBJ1-2
clone size: NA
V gene: TRBV7-9
CDR3 DNA: TGTGCCAGCAGCCTACAGGGCCCCTATGGCTACACCTTC
CDR3 protein: CASSLQGPYGYTF

D gene: NA
J gene: TRBJ2-2
clone size: NA
V gene: TRBV6-1
CDR3 DNA: TGTGCCAGCAGAACCGGGACAACCGGGGAGCTGTTTTTT
CDR3 protein: CASRTGTTGELFF

D gene: TRBD2
J gene: TRBJ2-7
clone size: NA
V gene: TRBV5-1
CDR3 DNA: TGCGCCAGCAGCCCGCGGGGGGGCTGGGGCGAGCAGTACTTC
CDR3 protein: CASSPRGGWGEQYF

D gene: NA
J gene: TRBJ1-1
clone size: NA
V gene: TRBV5-1
CDR3 DNA: TGCGCCAGCAGCTTGGGGAGACAGGAAGCTTTCTTT
CDR3 protein: CASSLGRQEAFF

D gene: TRBD1
J gene: TRBJ2-1
clone size: NA
V gene: TRBV7-3
CDR3 DNA: TGTGCCAGCAGCGAAGGGACAGGGGATCGCAATGAGCAGTTCTTC
CDR3 protein: CASSEGTGDRNEQFF

D gene: NA
J gene: TRBJ1-4
clone size: once
V gene: TRBV7-9
CDR3 DNA: TGTGCCAGCAGCTCGGGACACTCAGAACGGGGTGAAAAACTGTTTTTT
CDR3 protein: CASSSGHSERGEKLFF

D gene: TRBD1
J gene: TRBJ2-2
clone size: NA
V gene: TRBV28
CDR3 DNA: TGTGCCAGCAGACCCGGACAGGGGGTGATCACCGGGGAGCTGTTTTTT
CDR3 protein: CASRPGQGVITGELFF

D gene: NA
J gene: TRBJ1-2
clone size: NA
V gene: TRBV5-1
CDR3 DNA: TGCGCCAGCAGCTTGGCTTCGGCAGGGGAAGATGGCTACACCTTC
CDR3 protein: CASSLASAGEDGYTF

D gene: TRBD2
J gene: TRBJ2-1
clone size: NA
V gene: TRBV5-4
CDR3 DNA: TGTGCCAGCAGCCGGACTAGCGGGGACCATGAGCAGTTCTTC
CDR3 protein: CASSRTSGDHEQFF

D gene: NA
J gene: TRBJ1-5
clone size: NA
V gene: TRBV6-2/TRBV6-3
CDR3 DNA: TGTGCCAGCAGCTATCGCCGGGGGACTTATAGCAATCAGCCCCAGCATTTT
CDR3 protein: CASSYRRGTYSNQPQHF

D gene: TRBD2
J gene: TRBJ2-1
clone size: NA
V gene: TRBV6-5
CDR3 DNA: TGTGCCAGCACGATGGTAGCGGGGGGTACCAATGAGCAGTTCTTC
CDR3 protein: CASTMVAGGTNEQFF

D gene: TRBD1
J gene: TRBJ2-2
clone size: NA
V gene: TRBV27
CDR3 DNA: TGTGCCAGCAGAAAGGGACAGATAGCGAACACCGGGGAGCTGTTTTTT
CDR3 protein: CASRKGQIANTGELFF

D gene: TRBD1
J gene: TRBJ1-6
clone size: NA
V gene: TRBV5-1
CDR3 DNA: TGCGCCAGCAGCCTGGGACAGTATAATTCACCCCTCCACTTT
CDR3 protein: CASSLGQYNSPLHF

D gene: TRBD2
J gene: TRBJ2-1
clone size: NA
V gene: TRBV7-3
CDR3 DNA: TGTGCCAGCAGCCCTATAGCGGGGCTCAACAATGAGCAGTTCTTC
CDR3 protein: CASSPIAGLNNEQFF

D gene: NA
J gene: TRBJ2-1
clone size: NA
V gene: TRBV25-1
CDR3 DNA: TGTGCCAGCAGGAAACAGGGCCGTGAGCAGTTCTTC
CDR3 protein: CASRKQGREQFF

D gene: TRBD1
J gene: TRBJ1-4
clone size: once
V gene: TRBV7-2
CDR3 DNA: TGTGCCAGCAGCCCCCTTCGGGACAGGGGGGGAAAACTGTTTTTT
CDR3 protein: CASSPLRDRGGKLFF

D gene: TRBD1
J gene: TRBJ2-3
clone size: NA
V gene: TRBV15
CDR3 DNA: TGTGCCACCAGCAGAGAGGGGACAGGGGGGACAGATACGCAGTATTTT
CDR3 protein: CATSREGTGGTDTQYF

D gene: TRBD2
J gene: TRBJ2-3
clone size: NA
V gene: TRBV6-5
CDR3 DNA: TGTGCCAGCAGTTATTCCACTAGCGCCGATACGCAGTATTTT
CDR3 protein: CASSYSTSADTQYF

D gene: NA
J gene: TRBJ1-6
clone size: NA
V gene: TRBV15
CDR3 DNA: TGTGCCACCAGCAGACCGACAGCACCTATTTCTAATTCACCCCTCCACTTT
CDR3 protein: CATSRPTAPISNSPLHF

D gene: NA
J gene: TRBJ1-5
clone size: NA
V gene: TRBV9
CDR3 DNA: TGTGCCAGCAGCGTAGTAGGCACCCGAGGAGAGTCAACCCAGCATTTT
CDR3 protein: CASSVVGTRGESTQHF

D gene: TRBD1
J gene: TRBJ1-4
clone size: NA
V gene: TRBV28
CDR3 DNA: TGTGCCAGCAGAAACGACAGGGGGCCGAATGAAAAACTGTTTTTT
CDR3 protein: CASRNDRGPNEKLFF

D gene: TRBD1
J gene: TRBJ1-3
clone size: NA
V gene: TRBV7-9
CDR3 DNA: TGTGCCAGCACGACAGGGGTCGGAAACACCATATATTTT
CDR3 protein: CASTTGVGNTIYF

D gene: NA
J gene: TRBJ2-1
clone size: NA
V gene: TRBV7-3
CDR3 DNA: TGTGCCAGCAGCTCTGACAATGAGCAGTTCTTC
CDR3 protein: CASSSDNEQFF

D gene: NA
J gene: TRBJ2-7
clone size: NA
V gene: TRBV7-3
CDR3 DNA: TGTGCCAGCAGCTCGGACTCCCCATACGAGCAGTACTTC
CDR3 protein: CASSSDSPYEQYF

D gene: TRBD1
J gene: TRBJ1-2
clone size: NA
V gene: TRBV6-5
CDR3 DNA: TGTGCCAGCAAGAAAACCGGGACAGGCACCTATGGCTACACCTTC
CDR3 protein: CASKKTGTGTYGYTF

D gene: TRBD1
J gene: TRBJ1-2
clone size: NA
V gene: TRBV4-3
CDR3 DNA: TGCGCCAGCTCCAAGGCCGGGACAGGGGAGGGCTATGGCTACACCTTC
CDR3 protein: CASSKAGTGEGYGYTF

D gene: NA
J gene: TRBJ1-3
clone size: NA
V gene: TRBV18
CDR3 DNA: TGTGCCAGCTCACCACCGCAGGGAAGCTCTGGAAACACCATATATTTT
CDR3 protein: CASSPPQGSSGNTIYF

D gene: TRBD2
J gene: TRBJ2-1
clone size: NA
V gene: TRBV19
CDR3 DNA: TGTGCCAGTAGTACCCTCGGGACTACCAACAATGAGCAGTTCTTC
CDR3 protein: CASSTLGTTNNEQFF

D gene: NA
J gene: TRBJ2-3
clone size: NA
V gene: TRBV11-2
CDR3 DNA: TGTGCCAGCAGCCTCTTAGCAGATACGCAGTATTTT
CDR3 protein: CASSLLADTQYF

D gene: NA
J gene: TRBJ2-1
clone size: NA
V gene: TRBV9
CDR3 DNA: TGTGCCAGCAGCCCCCCAAGCCAAACAGGTGAGCAGTTCTTC
CDR3 protein: CASSPPSQTGEQFF

D gene: NA
J gene: TRBJ1-1
clone size: NA
V gene: TRBV3-1/TRBV3-2
CDR3 DNA: TGTGCCAGCAGCTCTCAGGGGAAGCACACTGAAGCTTTCTTT
CDR3 protein: CASSSQGKHTEAFF

D gene: NA
J gene: TRBJ2-7
clone size: NA
V gene: TRBV5-1
CDR3 DNA: TGCGCCAGCAGCCACGGGACAACATCAACCTACGAGCAGTACTTC
CDR3 protein: CASSHGTTSTYEQYF

D gene: NA
J gene: TRBJ1-2
clone size: NA
V gene: TRBV3-1/TRBV3-2
CDR3 DNA: TGTGCCAGCAGCCAAGATGTACTCGGGAGTGGTGGCTACACCTTC
CDR3 protein: CASSQDVLGSGGYTF

D gene: TRBD2
J gene: TRBJ2-5
clone size: NA
V gene: TRBV7-9
CDR3 DNA: TGTGCCAGCAGCTTAGTCGGGACTAAGCAAGAGACCCAGTACTTC
CDR3 protein: CASSLVGTKQETQYF

D gene: NA
J gene: TRBJ1-1
clone size: NA
V gene: TRBV4-1
CDR3 DNA: TGCGCCAGCAGCCCGAGGGTTTACACTGAAGCTTTCTTT
CDR3 protein: CASSPRVYTEAFF

D gene: TRBD1
J gene: TRBJ1-3
clone size: NA
V gene: TRBV29-1
CDR3 DNA: TGCAGCGCCTACCCCGGACAGGGGGCTGGAAACACCATATATTTT
CDR3 protein: CSAYPGQGAGNTIYF

D gene: NA
J gene: TRBJ2-5
clone size: NA
V gene: TRBV7-9
CDR3 DNA: TGTGCCAGCACCTCCCTGTTGCTCCAGGAGACCCAGTACTTC
CDR3 protein: CASTSLLLQETQYF

D gene: TRBD1
J gene: TRBJ1-2
clone size: NA
V gene: TRBV6-5
CDR3 DNA: TGTGCCAGCAGTTACAGTTCCGGGACAGGCATATATGGCTACACCTTC
CDR3 protein: CASSYSSGTGIYGYTF

D gene: TRBD2
J gene: TRBJ2-1
clone size: NA
V gene: TRBV29-1
CDR3 DNA: TGCAGCGTTGAAATAGCGGGGGTCTACAATGAGCAGTTCTTC
CDR3 protein: CSVEIAGVYNEQFF

D gene: NA
J gene: TRBJ1-6
clone size: NA
V gene: TRBV12-3/TRBV12-4
CDR3 DNA: TGTGCCAGCACCGAGGGATGGAATTCACCCCTCCACTTT
CDR3 protein: CASTEGWNSPLHF

D gene: NA
J gene: TRBJ2-7
clone size: NA
V gene: TRBV11-2
CDR3 DNA: TGTGCCAGCAGCTTATCAGGGCTCGGGGGGCTTCGACACTTC
CDR3 protein: CASSLSGLGGLRHF

D gene: TRBD1
J gene: TRBJ1-5
clone size: NA
V gene: TRBV10-3
CDR3 DNA: TGTGCCATCAGTGAGTTGCAGGGGGCCCAGCCCCAGCATTTT
CDR3 protein: CAISELQGAQPQHF

D gene: NA
J gene: TRBJ2-2
clone size: NA
V gene: TRBV12-2
CDR3 DNA: TGTGCAAGTCGCTTCCCCCACCACGAAGCTATTGACACCGGGGAGCTGTTTTTT
CDR3 protein: CASRFPHHEAIDTGELFF

D gene: NA
J gene: TRBJ1-2
clone size: NA
V gene: TRBV10-3
CDR3 DNA: TGTGCCATCAGTGAGTCGAACTCTGGTGGCTACACCTTC
CDR3 protein: CAISESNSGGYTF

D gene: NA
J gene: TRBJ2-3
clone size: NA
V gene: TRBV5-6
CDR3 DNA: TGTGCCAGCAGCTTGGTGGAGCAAGGGCAGTATTTT
CDR3 protein: CASSLVEQGQYF

D gene: NA
J gene: TRBJ1-2
clone size: NA
V gene: TRBV29-1
CDR3 DNA: TGCAGCGTTGAGGTCGGGGAAGTTGGCTACACCTTC
CDR3 protein: CSVEVGEVGYTF

D gene: NA
J gene: TRBJ2-7
clone size: NA
V gene: TRBV10-3
CDR3 DNA: TGTGCCATCAGTGAGTCGATCTCGCAGGGGAATTTCTACGAGCAGTACTTC
CDR3 protein: CAISESISQGNFYEQYF

D gene: NA
J gene: TRBJ2-3
clone size: NA
V gene: TRBV5-6
CDR3 DNA: TGTGCCAGCAGCTTGGGACAGACTCGCACAGATACGCAGTATTTT
CDR3 protein: CASSLGQTRTDTQYF

D gene: TRBD2
J gene: TRBJ2-3
clone size: NA
V gene: TRBV7-2
CDR3 DNA: TGTGCCAGCAGCTTCGGAGCGGGAAGCACAGATACGCAGTATTTT
CDR3 protein: CASSFGAGSTDTQYF

D gene: NA
J gene: TRBJ2-7
clone size: once
V gene: TRBV11-2
CDR3 DNA: TGTGCCAGCAGCTTTTTAGGACTATTTTCCTACGAGCAGTACTTC
CDR3 protein: CASSFLGLFSYEQYF

D gene: TRBD1
J gene: TRBJ2-7
clone size: NA
V gene: TRBV4-1
CDR3 DNA: TGCGCCAGCAGTCTCAGGACAGGGGGGTACGAGCAGTACTTC
CDR3 protein: CASSLRTGGYEQYF